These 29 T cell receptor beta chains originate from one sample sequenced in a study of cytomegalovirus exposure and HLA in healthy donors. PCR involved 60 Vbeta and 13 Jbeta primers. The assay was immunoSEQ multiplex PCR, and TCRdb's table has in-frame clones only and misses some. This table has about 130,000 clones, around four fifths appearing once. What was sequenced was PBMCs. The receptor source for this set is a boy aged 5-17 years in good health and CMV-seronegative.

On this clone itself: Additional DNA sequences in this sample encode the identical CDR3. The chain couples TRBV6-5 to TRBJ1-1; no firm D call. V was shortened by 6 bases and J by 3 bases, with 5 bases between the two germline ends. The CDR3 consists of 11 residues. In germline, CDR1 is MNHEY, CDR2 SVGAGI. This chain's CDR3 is CASSRDTEAFF. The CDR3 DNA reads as TGTGCCAGCAGCCGGGACACTGAAGCTTTCTTT.

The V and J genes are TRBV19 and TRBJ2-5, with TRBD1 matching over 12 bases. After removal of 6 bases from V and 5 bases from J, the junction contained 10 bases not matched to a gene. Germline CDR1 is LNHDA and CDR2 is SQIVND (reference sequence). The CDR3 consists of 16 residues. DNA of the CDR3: TGTGCCAGTAGACTAACCGGGACAGGGGGCTTCGAGACCCAGTACTTC. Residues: CASRLTGTGGFETQYF.

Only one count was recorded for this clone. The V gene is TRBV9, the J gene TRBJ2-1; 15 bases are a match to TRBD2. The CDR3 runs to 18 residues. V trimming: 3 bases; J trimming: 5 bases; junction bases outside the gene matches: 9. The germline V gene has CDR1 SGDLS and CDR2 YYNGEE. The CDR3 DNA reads TGTGCCAGCAGCGCAGGGACTAGCGGGAGGTGGGGACACAATGAGCAGTTCTTC. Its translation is CASSAGTSGRWGHNEQFF.

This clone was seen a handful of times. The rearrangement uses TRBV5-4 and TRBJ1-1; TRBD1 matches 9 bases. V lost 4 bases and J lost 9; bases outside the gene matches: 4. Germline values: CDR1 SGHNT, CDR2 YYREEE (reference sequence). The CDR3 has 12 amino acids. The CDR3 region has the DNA TGTGCCAGCAGCACTACAGGGGGCCAAGCTTTCTTT. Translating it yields CASSTTGGQAFF.

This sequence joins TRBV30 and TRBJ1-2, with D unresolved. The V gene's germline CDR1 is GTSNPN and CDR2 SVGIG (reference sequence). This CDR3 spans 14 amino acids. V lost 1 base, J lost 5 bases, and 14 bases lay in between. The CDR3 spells CAWSDPAASYGYTF. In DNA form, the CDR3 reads TGTGCCTGGAGTGACCCTGCGGCGAGTTATGGCTACACCTTC.

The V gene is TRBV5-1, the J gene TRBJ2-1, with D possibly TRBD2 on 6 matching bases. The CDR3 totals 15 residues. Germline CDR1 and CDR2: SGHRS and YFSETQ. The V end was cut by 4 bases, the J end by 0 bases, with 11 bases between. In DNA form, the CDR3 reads TGCGCCAGCAGCCCCAGCGGGTCCTCCTACAATGAGCAGTTCTTC. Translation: CASSPSGSSYNEQFF. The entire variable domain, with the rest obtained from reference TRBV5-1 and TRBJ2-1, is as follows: KAGVTQTPRYLIKTRGQQVTLSCSPISGHRSVSWYQQTPGQGLQFLFEYFSETQRNKGNFPGRFSGRQFSNSRSEMNVSTLELGDSALYLCASSPSGSSYNEQFFGPGTRLTVL.

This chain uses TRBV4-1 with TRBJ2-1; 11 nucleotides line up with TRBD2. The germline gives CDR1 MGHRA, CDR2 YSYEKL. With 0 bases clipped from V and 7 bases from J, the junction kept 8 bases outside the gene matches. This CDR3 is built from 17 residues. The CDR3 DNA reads TGCGCCAGCAGCCAAGACCTCGGGACTAGCGGTTATAATGAGCAGTTCTTC. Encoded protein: CASSQDLGTSGYNEQFF.

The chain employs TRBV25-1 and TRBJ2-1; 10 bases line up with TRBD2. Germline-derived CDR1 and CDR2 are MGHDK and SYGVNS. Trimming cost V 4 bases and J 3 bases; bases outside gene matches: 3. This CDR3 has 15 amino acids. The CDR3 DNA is TGTGCCAGCAGTGCCTGGACTAGCGGCTACAATGAGCAGTTCTTC. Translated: CASSAWTSGYNEQFF.

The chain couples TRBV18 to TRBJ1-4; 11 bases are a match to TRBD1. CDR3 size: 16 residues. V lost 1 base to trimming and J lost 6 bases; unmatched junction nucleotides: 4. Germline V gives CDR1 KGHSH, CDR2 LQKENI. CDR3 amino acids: CASSPRLGQGDEKLFF. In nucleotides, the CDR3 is TGTGCCAGCTCACCACGTTTGGGACAGGGGGATGAAAAACTGTTTTTT.

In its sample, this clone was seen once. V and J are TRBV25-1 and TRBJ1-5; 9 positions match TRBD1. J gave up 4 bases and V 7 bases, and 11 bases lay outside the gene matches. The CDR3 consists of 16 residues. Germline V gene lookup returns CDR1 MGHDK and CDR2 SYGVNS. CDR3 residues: CASTEGRQGVNQPQHF. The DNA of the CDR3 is TGTGCCAGCACCGAGGGTCGACAGGGGGTGAATCAGCCCCAGCATTTT. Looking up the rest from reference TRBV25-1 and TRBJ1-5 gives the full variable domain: EADIYQTPRYLVIGTGKKITLECSQTMGHDKMYWYQQDPGMELHLIHYSYGVNSTEKGDLSSESTVSRIRTEHFPLTLESARPSHTSQYLCASTEGRQGVNQPQHFGDGTRLSIL.

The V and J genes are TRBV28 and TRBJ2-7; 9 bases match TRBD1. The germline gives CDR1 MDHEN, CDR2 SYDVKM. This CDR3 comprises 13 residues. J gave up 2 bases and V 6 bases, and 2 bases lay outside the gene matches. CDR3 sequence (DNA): TGTGCCAGCAGGGACAGGGGACCCTACGAGCAGTACTTC. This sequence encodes CASRDRGPYEQYF. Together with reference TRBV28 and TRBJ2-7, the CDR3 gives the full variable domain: DVKVTQSSRYLVKRTGEKVFLECVQDMDHENMFWYRQDPGLGLRLIYFSYDVKMKEKGDIPEGYSVSREKKERFSLILESASTNQTSMYLCASRDRGPYEQYFGPGTRLTVT.

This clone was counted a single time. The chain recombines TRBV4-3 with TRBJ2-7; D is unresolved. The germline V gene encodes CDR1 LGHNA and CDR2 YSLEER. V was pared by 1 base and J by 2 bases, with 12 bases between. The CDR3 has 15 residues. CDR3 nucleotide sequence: TGCGCCAGCAGCCAAGTCCGTGGGCAGGCCTACGAGCAGTACTTC. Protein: CASSQVRGQAYEQYF.

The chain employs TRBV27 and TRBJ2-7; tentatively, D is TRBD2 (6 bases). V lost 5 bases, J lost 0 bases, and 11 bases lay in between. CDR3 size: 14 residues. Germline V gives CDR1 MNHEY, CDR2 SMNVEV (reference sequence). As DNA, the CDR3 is TGTGCCAGCAGTGCGGGACGGATCTCCTACGAGCAGTACTTC. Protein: CASSAGRISYEQYF.

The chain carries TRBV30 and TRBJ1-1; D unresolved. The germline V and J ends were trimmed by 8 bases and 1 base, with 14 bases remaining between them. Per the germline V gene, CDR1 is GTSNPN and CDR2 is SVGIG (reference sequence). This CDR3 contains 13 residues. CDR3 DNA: TGTGCCCTAAGACTTACCCCGAACACTGAAGCTTTCTTT. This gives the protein CALRLTPNTEAFF. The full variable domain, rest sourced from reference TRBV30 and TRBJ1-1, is SQTIHQWPATLVQPVGSPLSLECTVEGTSNPNLYWYRQAAGRGLQLLFYSVGIGQISSEVPQNLSASRPQDRQFILSSKKLLLSDSGFYLCALRLTPNTEAFFGQGTRLTVV.

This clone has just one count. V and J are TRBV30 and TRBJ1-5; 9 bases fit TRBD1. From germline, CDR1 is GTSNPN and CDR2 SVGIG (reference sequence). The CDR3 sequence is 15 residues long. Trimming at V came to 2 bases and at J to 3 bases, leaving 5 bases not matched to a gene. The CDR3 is CAWSPRDRDNQPQHF. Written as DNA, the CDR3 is TGTGCCTGGAGTCCCCGGGACAGGGACAATCAGCCCCAGCATTTT.

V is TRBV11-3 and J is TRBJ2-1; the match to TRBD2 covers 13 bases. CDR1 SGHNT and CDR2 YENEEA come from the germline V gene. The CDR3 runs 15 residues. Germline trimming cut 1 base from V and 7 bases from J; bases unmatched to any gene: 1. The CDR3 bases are TGTGCCAGCAGCTTAGGGACTAGCGGGAGAAATGAGCAGTTCTTC. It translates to CASSLGTSGRNEQFF.

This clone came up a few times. CDR3 sequence reads: CAWVGRGTNTEAFF. The CDR3 DNA follows: TGTGCCTGGGTGGGGAGGGGGACGAACACTGAAGCTTTCTTT. The V call is TRBV30, the J call TRBJ1-1; weak D call: TRBD1 (6 bases). The ends were cut back, 5 bases at V and 1 base at J, with 14 bases in the middle. In germline, CDR1 is GTSNPN, CDR2 SVGIG (reference sequence). This CDR3 has 14 amino acids.

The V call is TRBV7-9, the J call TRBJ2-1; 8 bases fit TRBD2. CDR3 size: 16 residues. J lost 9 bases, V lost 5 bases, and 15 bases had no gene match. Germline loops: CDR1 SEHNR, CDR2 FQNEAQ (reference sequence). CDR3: CASSPRERGRNTEQFF. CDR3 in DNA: TGTGCCAGCAGCCCACGGGAGCGCGGGAGGAACACTGAGCAGTTCTTC.

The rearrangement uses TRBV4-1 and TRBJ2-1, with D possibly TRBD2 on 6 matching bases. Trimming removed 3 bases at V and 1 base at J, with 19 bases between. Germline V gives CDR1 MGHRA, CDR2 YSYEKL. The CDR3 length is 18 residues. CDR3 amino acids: CASSHGGSAMVSYNEQFF. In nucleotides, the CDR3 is TGCGCCAGCAGCCATGGGGGGAGCGCGATGGTATCCTACAATGAGCAGTTCTTC.

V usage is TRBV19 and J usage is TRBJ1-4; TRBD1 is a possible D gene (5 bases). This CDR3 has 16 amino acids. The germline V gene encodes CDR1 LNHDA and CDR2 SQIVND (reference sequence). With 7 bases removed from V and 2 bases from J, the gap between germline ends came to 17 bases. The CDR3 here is CASTPVTGGTNEKLFF. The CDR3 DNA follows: TGTGCCAGTACACCAGTCACGGGGGGGACTAATGAAAAACTGTTTTTT.

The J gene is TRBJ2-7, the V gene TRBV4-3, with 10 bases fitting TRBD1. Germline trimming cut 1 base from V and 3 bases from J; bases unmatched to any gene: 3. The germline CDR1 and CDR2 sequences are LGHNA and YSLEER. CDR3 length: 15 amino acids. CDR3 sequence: CASSQVGQGYYEQYF. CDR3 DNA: TGCGCCAGCAGCCAAGTGGGACAGGGGTACTACGAGCAGTACTTC.

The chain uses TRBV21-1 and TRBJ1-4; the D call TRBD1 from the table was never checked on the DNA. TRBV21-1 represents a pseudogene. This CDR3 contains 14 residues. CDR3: CASSIPGTDEKLFF. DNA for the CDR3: TGTGCCAGCAGCATACCCGGGACAGATGAAAAACTGTTTTTT.

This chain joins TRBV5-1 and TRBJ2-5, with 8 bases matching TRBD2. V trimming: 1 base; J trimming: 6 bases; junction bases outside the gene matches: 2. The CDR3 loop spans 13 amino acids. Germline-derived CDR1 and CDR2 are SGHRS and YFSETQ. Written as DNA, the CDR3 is TGCGCCAGCAGCTTGCTAGCGGGCCAGACCCAGTACTTC. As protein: CASSLLAGQTQYF.

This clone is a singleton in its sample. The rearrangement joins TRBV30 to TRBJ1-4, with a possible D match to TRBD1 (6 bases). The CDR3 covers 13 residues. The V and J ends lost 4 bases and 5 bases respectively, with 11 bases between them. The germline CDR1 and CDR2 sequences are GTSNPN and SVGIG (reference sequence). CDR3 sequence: CAWTRDRNEKLFF. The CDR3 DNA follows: TGTGCCTGGACCCGCGACAGGAATGAAAAACTGTTTTTT.

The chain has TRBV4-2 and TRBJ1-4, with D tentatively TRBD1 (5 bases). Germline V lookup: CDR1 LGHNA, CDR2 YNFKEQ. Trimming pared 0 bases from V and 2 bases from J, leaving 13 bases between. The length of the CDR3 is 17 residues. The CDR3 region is CASSQEGRGGTNEKLFF. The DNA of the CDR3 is TGTGCCAGCAGCCAAGAAGGAAGGGGAGGGACTAATGAAAAACTGTTTTTT.

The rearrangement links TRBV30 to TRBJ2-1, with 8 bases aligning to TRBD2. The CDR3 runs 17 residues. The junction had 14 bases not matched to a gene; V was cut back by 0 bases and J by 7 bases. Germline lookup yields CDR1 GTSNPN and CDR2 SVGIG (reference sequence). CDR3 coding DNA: TGTGCCTGGAGTGTCAGAGCGGGAGTGACCCTAGGGAATGAGCAGTTCTTC. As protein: CAWSVRAGVTLGNEQFF.

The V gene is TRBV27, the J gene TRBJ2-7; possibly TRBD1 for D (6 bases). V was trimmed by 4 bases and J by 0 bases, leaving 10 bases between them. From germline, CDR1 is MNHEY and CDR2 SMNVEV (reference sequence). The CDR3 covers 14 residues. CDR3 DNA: TGTGCCAGCAGTTCACAGGGAAGCTCCTACGAGCAGTACTTC. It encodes CASSSQGSSYEQYF.

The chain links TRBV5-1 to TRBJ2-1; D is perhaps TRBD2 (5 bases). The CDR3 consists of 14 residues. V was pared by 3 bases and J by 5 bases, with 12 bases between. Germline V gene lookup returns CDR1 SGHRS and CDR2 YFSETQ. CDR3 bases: TGCGCCAGCAGCTCCGGGATTCCCAACAATGAGCAGTTCTTC. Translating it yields CASSSGIPNNEQFF.

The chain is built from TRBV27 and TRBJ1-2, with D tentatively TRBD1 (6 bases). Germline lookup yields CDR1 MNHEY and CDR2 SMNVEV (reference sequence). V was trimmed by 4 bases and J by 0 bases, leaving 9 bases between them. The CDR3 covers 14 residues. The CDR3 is CASSSAGANYGYTF. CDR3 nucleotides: TGTGCCAGCAGTTCAGCAGGGGCTAACTATGGCTACACCTTC.